The 28 T cell receptor beta chains in this list originate from one sample, sequenced in a study of T cell responses to AZD1222 COVID-19 vaccine. Produced via immunoSEQ multiplex PCR; TCRdb's table is partial and in-frame only. The repertoire holds around 80,000 clones, with 80% to 90% as singletons. This sample comprised peripheral blood, obtained 28 days after the second AZD1222 dose. The source is an adult who received the AZD1222 COVID-19 vaccine.

V gene TRBV19 combines with J gene TRBJ1-2; no clear D gene. Between the trimmed V and J ends, which lost 5 bases and 4 bases, there was a span of 11 bases. The CDR3 is 13 residues long. CDR1 LNHDA and CDR2 SQIVND come from the germline V gene (reference sequence). DNA for the CDR3: TGTGCCAGTAGTGAGGAACGCCTCTATGGCTACACCTTC. This codes for CASSEERLYGYTF.

This clone was seen a single time. The chain combines TRBV7-9 with TRBJ2-1; the match to TRBD2 covers 10 bases. There are 15 residues in the CDR3. V was pared by 5 bases and J by 4 bases, with 5 bases of the junction left unmatched. The germline V gene has CDR1 SEHNR and CDR2 FQNEAQ (reference sequence). As DNA, the CDR3 is TGTGCCAGCAGCCCAACTAGCGGGAAGTACAATGAGCAGTTCTTC. It yields the protein CASSPTSGKYNEQFF.

V is TRBV28 and J is TRBJ1-2; no clear D gene. This CDR3 has 14 amino acids. V was trimmed by 6 bases and J by 8 bases, leaving 19 bases between them. Germline V gene data show CDR1 as MDHEN and CDR2 as SYDVKM. CDR3: CASRPPQARLGYTF. The CDR3 bases are TGTGCCAGCAGGCCACCCCAGGCCCGTCTCGGCTACACCTTC.

The V call is TRBV5-1, the J call TRBJ1-3; no clear D gene. Trimming stripped 4 bases from V and 0 bases from J, with 14 bases between. The CDR3 extends over 16 amino acids. CDR1 is SGHRS and CDR2 is YFSETQ in the germline V gene. The CDR3 bases are TGCGCCAGCAGCCTTGGACGGAGACTCTCTGGAAACACCATATATTTT. It yields the protein CASSLGRRLSGNTIYF.

About this clone: This sample also contains other DNA sequences that code for the same CDR3. The gene calls are TRBV9 and TRBJ2-2; D gene ambiguous. Trimming took 0 bases from V and 4 from J, leaving 7 bases between them. The CDR3 has 14 amino acids. CDR1 is SGDLS and CDR2 is YYNGEE in the germline V gene. This chain's CDR3 is CASSVAGVTGELFF. CDR3 nucleotide sequence: TGTGCCAGCAGCGTAGCAGGAGTCACCGGGGAGCTGTTTTTT.

The V gene is TRBV30, the J gene TRBJ1-5; tentative D call: TRBD1 (5 bases). Germline assignment: CDR1 GTSNPN and CDR2 SVGIG (reference sequence). The CDR3 is 14 amino acids. V was trimmed by 4 bases and J by 7 bases, leaving 17 bases between them. The CDR3 reads CAWTQGQGRQPQHF. The CDR3 DNA is TGTGCCTGGACCCAGGGTCAGGGCCGACAGCCCCAGCATTTT.

V usage is TRBV9 and J usage is TRBJ2-7; D not certain. CDR1 is SGDLS, CDR2 YYNGEE, per germline. The germline V and J ends were trimmed by 9 bases and 2 bases, with 6 bases remaining between them. This CDR3 region has 10 residues. The CDR3 loop is CATSPYEQYF. For the CDR3, the DNA is TGTGCCACCTCACCCTACGAGCAGTACTTC.

J is TRBJ2-3 and V is TRBV27; 10 bases agree with TRBD2. The V and J ends lost 2 bases and 1 base, in that order; junction bases with no gene match: 6. CDR3 length equals 17 residues. From germline, CDR1 is MNHEY and CDR2 SMNVEV (reference sequence). CDR3 bases: TGTGCCAGCAGTTTAAGGGTAACTAGCGGGGGCACAGATACGCAGTATTTT. Translated, it gives CASSLRVTSGGTDTQYF.

The chain couples TRBV7-2 to TRBJ1-3; 9 nucleotides agree with TRBD1. Trimming at V came to 8 bases and at J to 0 bases, leaving 2 bases not matched to a gene. CDR3 length: 14 amino acids. Germline CDR1 is SGHTA and CDR2 is FQGNSA. This chain's CDR3 is CASGTGNSGNTIYF. In DNA form, the CDR3 reads TGTGCCAGCGGGACAGGGAACTCTGGAAACACCATATATTTT.

The J gene is TRBJ1-4, the V gene TRBV5-1; TRBD1 might be the D (5 bases). CDR1 and CDR2 from the germline V gene are SGHRS and YFSETQ. V was clipped by 1 base and J by 7 bases, with 8 bases between them. The CDR3 loop spans 13 amino acids. The CDR3 reads CASSLQGGEKLFF. The CDR3 DNA follows: TGCGCCAGCAGCTTGCAGGGTGGTGAAAAACTGTTTTTT.

This chain connects TRBV5-4 to TRBJ2-1; TRBD1 matches 8 bases. The CDR3 consists of 15 residues. CDR1 is SGHNT and CDR2 is YYREEE in the germline V gene (reference sequence). The J segment lost 2 bases and the V segment lost 2 bases, leaving 3 bases of the junction unmatched. The CDR3 reads CASSFDRGAYNEQFF. The DNA of the CDR3 is TGTGCCAGCAGCTTCGACAGGGGAGCCTACAATGAGCAGTTCTTC.

The rearrangement links TRBV30 to TRBJ2-6, with D uncertain. The V gene's germline CDR1 is GTSNPN and CDR2 SVGIG (reference sequence). The CDR3 has 16 residues. Trimming took 0 bases from V and 0 from J, leaving 9 bases between them. The CDR3 here is CAWSVRGLSGANVLTF. The CDR3 bases are TGTGCCTGGAGTGTACGAGGTCTCTCTGGGGCCAACGTCCTGACTTTC.

The V call is TRBV6-6, the J call TRBJ2-7, with D hard to call. V lost 3 bases and J 0 bases, leaving 9 bases between the germline ends. The CDR3 covers 14 residues. Germline CDR1 MNHNY, CDR2 SVGAGI (reference sequence). This CDR3 is CASSYYPSSYEQYF. The CDR3 DNA is TGTGCCAGCAGTTATTATCCGAGCTCCTACGAGCAGTACTTC.

This clone came up once. The rearrangement uses TRBV6-1 and TRBJ1-1; the match to TRBD1 covers 9 bases. CDR3 length equals 17 residues. V lost 4 bases to trimming and J lost 3 bases; unmatched junction nucleotides: 12. Looked up from germline, CDR1 is MNHNS and CDR2 is SASEGT. The CDR3 DNA reads TGTGCCAGCAGTGCCACTAACAGGGGGCGGATGGACACTGAAGCTTTCTTT. It specifies CASSATNRGRMDTEAFF.

This chain connects TRBV18 to TRBJ2-3; possible D gene TRBD2, 6 bases. This CDR3 contains 15 residues. Between the trimmed V and J ends, which lost 0 bases and 6 bases, there was a span of 13 bases. Germline V gene sequence: CDR1 KGHSH, CDR2 LQKENI. CDR3 in amino acids: CASSPPGVGGDTQYF. The DNA of the CDR3 is TGTGCCAGCTCACCACCCGGGGTAGGAGGGGATACGCAGTATTTT.

The chain carries TRBV7-6 and TRBJ1-3, with D unresolved. CDR1 SGHVS and CDR2 FNYEAQ come from the germline V gene. CDR3 length equals 17 residues. Trimming shortened V by 0 bases and J by 1 base, and 13 bases separated the two germline ends. The CDR3 protein is CASSLAPLGSSGNTIYF. In DNA, the CDR3 is TGTGCCAGCAGCTTAGCGCCGTTGGGCAGTTCTGGAAACACCATATATTTT.

This clone was seen more than once but under ten times. The chain employs TRBV5-5 and TRBJ1-4; 7 bases are a match to TRBD1. Germline V gives CDR1 SGHKS, CDR2 YYEKEE (reference sequence). CDR3 length: 16 residues. J lost 8 bases, V lost 3 bases, and 13 bases had no gene match. For the CDR3, the DNA is TGTGCCAGCAGCTCGATAACCGGGACAGATGGCGAAAAACTGTTTTTT. It encodes CASSSITGTDGEKLFF.

This chain uses TRBV28 with TRBJ1-5; possible D gene TRBD1, 6 bases. Germline values: CDR1 MDHEN, CDR2 SYDVKM. The CDR3 totals 12 residues. The V and J ends lost 8 bases and 7 bases respectively, with 12 bases between them. The CDR3 protein is CASFRGGQPQHF. The CDR3 bases are TGTGCCAGCTTCAGGGGAGGACAGCCCCAGCATTTT.

The V and J genes are TRBV4-1 and TRBJ2-1; perhaps TRBD2 as D (5 bases). The CDR3 sequence is 16 residues long. V was clipped by 1 base and J by 9 bases, with 19 bases between them. Germline V CDR1 and CDR2: MGHRA, YSYEKL. The DNA for the CDR3 is TGCGCCAGCAGCCAAGTCGGAGGTTCCCTAGCTGGTGAGCAGTTCTTC. It translates to CASSQVGGSLAGEQFF.

The chain couples TRBV6-1 to TRBJ2-2, with 8 bases identical to TRBD2. With V trimmed by 2 bases and J by 1 base, 3 bases remained unmatched. The germline V gene encodes CDR1 MNHNS and CDR2 SASEGT. The length of the CDR3 is 16 residues. CDR3 sequence (DNA): TGTGCCAGCAGTGAAATAGCGGGGAGGAACACCGGGGAGCTGTTTTTT. Translation gives CASSEIAGRNTGELFF.

The chain links TRBV29-1 to TRBJ1-1; maybe TRBD1 (6 bases). Trimming removed 6 bases from V and 5 bases from J, with 16 bases in between. Germline-derived CDR1 and CDR2 are SQVTM and ANQGSEA. CDR3 size: 13 residues. CDR3 DNA sequence: TGCAGCGTGATAGGGGGGCGGTTTACTGAAGCTTTCTTT. Translation gives CSVIGGRFTEAFF.

This rearrangement joins TRBV7-2 to TRBJ2-1; tentative D call: TRBD1 (6 bases). The germline V gene has CDR1 SGHTA and CDR2 FQGNSA. This CDR3 has 18 residues. Deletions cut 1 base from V and 6 bases from J, with 22 bases between. CDR3 residues: CASSLDPPYRVRVNEQFF. The CDR3, as DNA: TGTGCCAGCAGCTTAGACCCCCCGTACAGGGTACGAGTCAATGAGCAGTTCTTC.

The chain carries TRBV19 and TRBJ1-5; no definite D call. The ends were cut back, 7 bases at V and 4 bases at J, with 11 bases in the middle. The germline CDR1 and CDR2 sequences are LNHDA and SQIVND (reference sequence). The CDR3 sequence is 13 residues long. CDR3 loop: CASTTRGNQPQHF. CDR3 nucleotide sequence: TGTGCCAGTACTACACGGGGTAATCAGCCCCAGCATTTT. Full variable domain (missing parts from reference TRBV19 and TRBJ1-5): DGGITQSPKYLFRKEGQNVTLSCEQNLNHDAMYWYRQDPGQGLRLIYYSQIVNDFQKGDIAEGYSVSREKKESFPLTVTSAQKNPTAFYLCASTTRGNQPQHFGDGTRLSIL.

This chain joins TRBV6-5 and TRBJ1-4, with D tentatively TRBD1 (6 bases). The CDR3 spans 14 residues. Per the germline V gene, CDR1 is MNHEY and CDR2 is SVGAGI. Trimming cost V 4 bases and J 8 bases, with 14 bases left between them. The CDR3: CASSSAGVEEKLFF. The CDR3 DNA reads as TGTGCCAGCAGTTCCGCAGGGGTGGAGGAAAAACTGTTTTTT.

The genes are TRBV27 and TRBJ2-1; D gene unclear. Trimming cost V 6 bases and J 0 bases, with 6 bases left between them. Germline CDR1 and CDR2: MNHEY and SMNVEV (reference sequence). The CDR3 totals 13 residues. The CDR3 protein is CASSQGSYNEQFF. The CDR3, as DNA: TGTGCCAGCAGCCAAGGCTCCTACAATGAGCAGTTCTTC.

V is TRBV12-5 and J is TRBJ1-2; tentatively, D is TRBD1 (6 bases). Germline V CDR1 and CDR2: LGHNT, FRNRAP. Trimming pared 0 bases from V and 4 bases from J, leaving 12 bases between. This CDR3 spans 15 amino acids. In nucleotides, the CDR3 is TGTGCTAGTGGTTTGGTGGGGGCAGAACCCTATGGCTACACCTTC. It translates to CASGLVGAEPYGYTF. Together with reference TRBV12-5 and TRBJ1-2, the CDR3 gives the full variable domain: DARVTQTPRHKVTEMGQEVTMRCQPILGHNTVFWYRQTMMQGLELLAYFRNRAPLDDSGMPKDRFSAEMPDATLATLKIQPSEPRDSAVYFCASGLVGAEPYGYTFGSGTRLTVV.

Note on this clone: One end of the junction fails to match germline, which may point to a read error. The J gene is TRBJ1-1, the V gene TRBV28; TRBD1 is a possible D gene (5 bases). Germline CDR1 reads MDHEN; CDR2 reads SYDVKM. The CDR3 totals 13 residues. The CDR3: CASRVTGTPKGLF. Here the CDR3 DNA reads TGTGCCAGCAGAGTTACCGGGACGCCTAAAGGGCTCTTT.

This clone was seen at least ten times. The CDR3 coding sequence is TGTGCCACCAGTTTCGTTACAGATACGCAGTATTTT. It yields the protein CATSFVTDTQYF. The chain recombines TRBV15 with TRBJ2-3; the D is unclear. V lost 6 bases, J lost 3 bases, and 7 bases lay in between. Per germline, CDR1 LNHNV and CDR2 YYDKDF (reference sequence). The CDR3 sequence is 12 residues long.